This T cell receptor beta chain originates from a study of cytomegalovirus exposure and HLA in healthy donors. Study-wide results and caveats: Later on, an analysis showed TCR association rates differing by HLA locus, with DRB1 the most and HLA-C the fewest. Earlier analysis looked at TCR beta V segments, and most were productive about 87% or about 30% of the time. At a 0.05 false discovery rate, a later analysis found 16,951 TCR beta sequences to be associated with HLA alleles. High specificity and sensitivity for cytomegalovirus status were reported for the classifier.

Notes on this clone: Its cognate antigen is unknown.

CDR1 ENHRY and CDR2 SYGVKD come from the germline V gene. This CDR3 is 15 amino acids long. After removal of 2 bases from V and 14 bases from J, the junction contained 12 bases not matched to a gene. In the PCR, 60 Vbeta and 13 Jbeta primers were used. TCRdb keeps only in-frame clones here, not all; method: immunoSEQ multiplex PCR. The sample contains some 98,000 clones, roughly 81% of which appear only once. The TCR sequence derives from a man between 35 and 55 years old in good health and CMV-seronegative. Material for sequencing was PBMCs. V usage is TRBV10-3 and J usage is TRBJ1-6, with 7 bases aligning to TRBD1. The CDR3 sequence is CAISEPGDSIVSLHF. The CDR3 DNA reads as TGTGCCATCAGTGAGCCGGGGGACAGTATTGTGTCCCTCCACTTT.